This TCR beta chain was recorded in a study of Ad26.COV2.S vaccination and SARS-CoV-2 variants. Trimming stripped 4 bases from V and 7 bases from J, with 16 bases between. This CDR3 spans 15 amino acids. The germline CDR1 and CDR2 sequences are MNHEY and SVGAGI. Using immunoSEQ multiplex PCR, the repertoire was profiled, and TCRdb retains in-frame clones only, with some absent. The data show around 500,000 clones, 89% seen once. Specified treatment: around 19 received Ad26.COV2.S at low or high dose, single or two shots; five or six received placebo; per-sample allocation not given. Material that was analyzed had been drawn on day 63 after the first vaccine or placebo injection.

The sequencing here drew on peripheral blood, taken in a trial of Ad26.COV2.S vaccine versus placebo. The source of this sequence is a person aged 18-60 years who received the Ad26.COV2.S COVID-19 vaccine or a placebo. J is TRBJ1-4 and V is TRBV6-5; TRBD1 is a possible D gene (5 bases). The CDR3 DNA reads TGTGCCAGCAGTTCATGGGGGAGTTCAGTTGAAAAACTGTTTTTT. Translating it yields CASSSWGSSVEKLFF.